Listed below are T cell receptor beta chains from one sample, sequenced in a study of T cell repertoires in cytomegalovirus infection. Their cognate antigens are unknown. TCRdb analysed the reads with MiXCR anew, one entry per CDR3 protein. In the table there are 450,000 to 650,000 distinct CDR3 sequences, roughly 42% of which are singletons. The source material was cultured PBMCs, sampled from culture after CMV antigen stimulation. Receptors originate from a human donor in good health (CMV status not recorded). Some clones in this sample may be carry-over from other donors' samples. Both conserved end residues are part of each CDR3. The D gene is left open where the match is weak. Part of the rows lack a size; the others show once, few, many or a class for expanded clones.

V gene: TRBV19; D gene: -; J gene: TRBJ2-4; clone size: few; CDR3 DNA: TGTGCCAGTAGTATAGATAACCCTGGGAGGAACATTCAGTACTTC; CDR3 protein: CASSIDNPGRNIQYF
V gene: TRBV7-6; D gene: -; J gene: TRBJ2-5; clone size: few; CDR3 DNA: TGTGCCAGCAGCCCTCTGGAGGACAGACCCTCTTCGGCCCAGTACTTC; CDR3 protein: CASSPLEDRPSSAQYF
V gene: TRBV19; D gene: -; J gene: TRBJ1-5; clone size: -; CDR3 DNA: TGTGCCAGTAGTATCCCCAGGTGGGATCAGCCCCAGCATTTT; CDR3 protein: CASSIPRWDQPQHF
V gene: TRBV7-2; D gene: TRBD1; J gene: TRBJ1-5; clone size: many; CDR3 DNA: TGTGCCAGCAGTTACAGGGGGGATCAGCCCCAGCATTTT; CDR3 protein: CASSYRGDQPQHF
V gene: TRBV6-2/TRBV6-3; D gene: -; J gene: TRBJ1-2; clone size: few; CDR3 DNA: TGTGCCAGCCACCAAGGGCCCTATGGCTACACCTTC; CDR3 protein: CASHQGPYGYTF
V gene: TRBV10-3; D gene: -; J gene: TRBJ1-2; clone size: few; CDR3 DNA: TGTGCCATCAAGGAAGGAGCTGGTGGCTACACCTTC; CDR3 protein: CAIKEGAGGYTF
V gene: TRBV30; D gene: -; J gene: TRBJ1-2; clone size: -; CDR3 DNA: TGTGCCTGGAGTGTACTTCAGCGAGAGGGAGGCTACACCTTC; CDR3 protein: CAWSVLQREGGYTF
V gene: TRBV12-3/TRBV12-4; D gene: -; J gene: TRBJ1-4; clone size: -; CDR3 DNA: TGTGCCAGCAGTCGGAACAGGGTCGCGAGTGAAAAACTGTTTTTT; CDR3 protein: CASSRNRVASEKLFF
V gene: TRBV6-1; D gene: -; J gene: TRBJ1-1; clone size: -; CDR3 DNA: TGTGCCAGCAGTGAAGCAGGGGCGTCCACTGAAGCTTTCTTT; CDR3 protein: CASSEAGASTEAFF
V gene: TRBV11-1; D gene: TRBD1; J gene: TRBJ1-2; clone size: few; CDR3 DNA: TGTGCCAGCAGCCCAGGGGGCTGGGACTATGGCTACACCTTC; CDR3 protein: CASSPGGWDYGYTF
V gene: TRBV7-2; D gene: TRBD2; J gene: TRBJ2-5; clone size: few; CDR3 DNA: TGTGCCAGCAGCCCTGTGGCGGGGGTTACAGAGACCCAGTACTTC; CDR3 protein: CASSPVAGVTETQYF
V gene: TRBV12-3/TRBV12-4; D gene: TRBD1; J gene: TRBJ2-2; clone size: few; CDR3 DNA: TGTGCCAGCAGTTTAGAGCCAGGGGGCGCGATCGGGGAGCTGTTTTTT; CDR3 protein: CASSLEPGGAIGELFF
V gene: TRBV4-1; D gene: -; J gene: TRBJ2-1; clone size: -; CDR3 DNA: TGCGCCAGCAGCCACCCGGGACTTCTAAATGAGCAGTTCTTC; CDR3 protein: CASSHPGLLNEQFF
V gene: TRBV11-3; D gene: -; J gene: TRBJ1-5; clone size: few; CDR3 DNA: TGTGCCAGCAGCCAAATTGCAGGGGAGAGCAATCAGCCCCAGCATTTT; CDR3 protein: CASSQIAGESNQPQHF
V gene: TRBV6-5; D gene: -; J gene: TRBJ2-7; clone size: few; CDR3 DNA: TGTGCCAGCAGTCCCGACGAGTACGAGCAGTACTTC; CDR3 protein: CASSPDEYEQYF
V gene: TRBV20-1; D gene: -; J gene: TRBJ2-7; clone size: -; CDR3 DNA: TGCAGTGCCCTCCGCCCCCTACAGGGACGGGACGAGCAGTACTTC; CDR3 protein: CSALRPLQGRDEQYF
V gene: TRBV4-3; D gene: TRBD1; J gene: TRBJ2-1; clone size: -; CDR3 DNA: TGCGCCAGCAGCCAAGATCTATGGGGACAGGAGCAGTTCTTC; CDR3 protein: CASSQDLWGQEQFF
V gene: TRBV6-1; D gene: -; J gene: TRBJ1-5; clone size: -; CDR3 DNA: TGTGCCAGCAGTCACCAGAATGGCAATCAGCCCCAGCATTTT; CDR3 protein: CASSHQNGNQPQHF
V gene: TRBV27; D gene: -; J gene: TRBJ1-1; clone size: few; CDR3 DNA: TGTGCCAGTAGTTTCCTCAGGGACACTGAAGCTTTCTTT; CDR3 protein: CASSFLRDTEAFF
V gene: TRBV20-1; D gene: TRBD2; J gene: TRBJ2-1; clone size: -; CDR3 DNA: TGCAGTGCTGGAAGTGGACTAGCGGGAGGCAATGAGCAGTTCTTC; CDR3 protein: CSAGSGLAGGNEQFF
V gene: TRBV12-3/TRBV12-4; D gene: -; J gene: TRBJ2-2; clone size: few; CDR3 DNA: TGTGCCAGCAGTAGGACTCCCGGGGAGCTGTTTTTT; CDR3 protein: CASSRTPGELFF
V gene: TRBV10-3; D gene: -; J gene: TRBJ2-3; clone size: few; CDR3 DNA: TGTGCCATCGCCTCTGCGGGTACAGATACGCAGTATTTT; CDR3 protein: CAIASAGTDTQYF
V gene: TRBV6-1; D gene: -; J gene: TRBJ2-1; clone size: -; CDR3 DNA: TGTGCCAGCAGTTTAGACCCCTTTGCCCAGTTCTTC; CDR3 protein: CASSLDPFAQFF
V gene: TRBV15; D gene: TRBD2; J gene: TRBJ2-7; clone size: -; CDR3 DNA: TGTGCCACCAGCAGACTGAACCCGGGGAGGGTCTACGAGCAGTACTTC; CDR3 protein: CATSRLNPGRVYEQYF
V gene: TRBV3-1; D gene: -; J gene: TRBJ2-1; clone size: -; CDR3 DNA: TGTGCCAGCAGCCCCATTCGCAGCTTCGGGGAGCAGTTCTTC; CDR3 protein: CASSPIRSFGEQFF
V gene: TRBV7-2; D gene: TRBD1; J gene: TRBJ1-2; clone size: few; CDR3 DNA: TGTGCCAGCAGCGTAAAGGGACAGGCAGGTGGCTACACCTTC; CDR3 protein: CASSVKGQAGGYTF
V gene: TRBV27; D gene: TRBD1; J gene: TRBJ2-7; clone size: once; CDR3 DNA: TGTGCCAGCAGTTTCACAGGGGAGAGGTCCTACGAGCAGTACTTC; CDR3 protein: CASSFTGERSYEQYF
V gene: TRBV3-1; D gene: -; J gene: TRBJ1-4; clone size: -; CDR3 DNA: TGTGCCAGCAGCCAGGGGGTTGGGGATGAAAAACTGTTTTTT; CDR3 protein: CASSQGVGDEKLFF
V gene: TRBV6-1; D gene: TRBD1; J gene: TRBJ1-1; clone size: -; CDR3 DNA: TGTGCCAGCAGTGTGGATGGAAGGGGACAGATGAACACTGAAGCTTTCTTT; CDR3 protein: CASSVDGRGQMNTEAFF
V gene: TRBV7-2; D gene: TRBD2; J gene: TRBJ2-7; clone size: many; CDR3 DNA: TGTGCCAGCAGCAGACCCCCGGGACTATCCCACTACGAGCAGTACTTC; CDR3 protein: CASSRPPGLSHYEQYF
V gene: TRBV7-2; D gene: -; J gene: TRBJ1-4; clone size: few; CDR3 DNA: TGTGCCAGCAGCTTAGCCCGGGTGAGGGAAAAACTGTTTTTT; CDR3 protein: CASSLARVREKLFF
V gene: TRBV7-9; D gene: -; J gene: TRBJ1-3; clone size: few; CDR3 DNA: TGTGCCAGCAGCTTAGTTCGGGCCAGCTCTGGAAACACCATATATTTT; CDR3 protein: CASSLVRASSGNTIYF
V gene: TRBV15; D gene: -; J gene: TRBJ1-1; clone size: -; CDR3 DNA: TGTGCCACCAGCAGCGGCCTCGAGGGCACTGAAGCTTTCTTT; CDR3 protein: CATSSGLEGTEAFF
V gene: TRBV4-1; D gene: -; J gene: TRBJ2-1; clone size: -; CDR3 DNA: TGCGCCAGCAGCCACCAGGTATTGAATGAGCAGTTCTTC; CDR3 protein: CASSHQVLNEQFF
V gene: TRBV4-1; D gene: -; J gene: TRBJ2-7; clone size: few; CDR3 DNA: TGCGCCAGCAGCCCGGACAGTCGGCCTTCCTACGAGCAGTACTTC; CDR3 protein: CASSPDSRPSYEQYF
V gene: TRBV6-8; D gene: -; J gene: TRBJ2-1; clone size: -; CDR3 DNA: TGTGCCAGCAACAGGCCGGCCAATGAGCAGTTCTTC; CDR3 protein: CASNRPANEQFF
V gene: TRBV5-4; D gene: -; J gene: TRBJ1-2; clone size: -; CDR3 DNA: TGTGCCAGCAGCTTGCGCTTTGGCCGGTTAGATGGCTACACCTTC; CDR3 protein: CASSLRFGRLDGYTF
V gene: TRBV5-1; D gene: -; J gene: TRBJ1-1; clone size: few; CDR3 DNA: TGCGCCAGCAGCATGGTGGGAGGGTTGAACACTGAAGCTTTCTTT; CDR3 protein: CASSMVGGLNTEAFF